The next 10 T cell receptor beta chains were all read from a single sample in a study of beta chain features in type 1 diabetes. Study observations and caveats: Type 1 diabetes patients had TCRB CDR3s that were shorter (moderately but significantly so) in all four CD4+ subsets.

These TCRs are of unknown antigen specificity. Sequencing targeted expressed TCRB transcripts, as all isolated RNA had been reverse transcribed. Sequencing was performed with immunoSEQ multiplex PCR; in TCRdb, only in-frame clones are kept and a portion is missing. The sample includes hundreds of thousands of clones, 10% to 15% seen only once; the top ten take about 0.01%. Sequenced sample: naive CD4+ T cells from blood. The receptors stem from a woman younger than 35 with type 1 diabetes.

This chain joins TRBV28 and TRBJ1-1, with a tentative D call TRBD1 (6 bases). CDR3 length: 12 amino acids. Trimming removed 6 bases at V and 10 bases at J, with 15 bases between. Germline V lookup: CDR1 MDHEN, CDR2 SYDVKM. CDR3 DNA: TGTGCCAGCAGGCCGGGGGGGCGCGGAGCTTTCTTT. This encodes CASRPGGRGAFF. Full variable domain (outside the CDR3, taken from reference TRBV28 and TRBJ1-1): DVKVTQSSRYLVKRTGEKVFLECVQDMDHENMFWYRQDPGLGLRLIYFSYDVKMKEKGDIPEGYSVSREKKERFSLILESASTNQTSMYLCASRPGGRGAFFGQGTRLTVV.

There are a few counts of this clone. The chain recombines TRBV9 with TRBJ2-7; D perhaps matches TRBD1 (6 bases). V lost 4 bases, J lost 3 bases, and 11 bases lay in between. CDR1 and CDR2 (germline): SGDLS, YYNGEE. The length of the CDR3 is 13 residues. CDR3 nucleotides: TGTGCCAGCAGCCCCCAGGGGAACTACGAGCAGTACTTC. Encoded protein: CASSPQGNYEQYF.

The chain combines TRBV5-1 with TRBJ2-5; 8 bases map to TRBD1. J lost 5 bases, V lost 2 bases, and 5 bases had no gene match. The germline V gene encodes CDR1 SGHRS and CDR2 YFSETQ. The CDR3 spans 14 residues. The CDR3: CASSFDRGGETQYF. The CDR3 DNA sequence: TGCGCCAGCAGCTTCGACAGGGGTGGGGAGACCCAGTACTTC.

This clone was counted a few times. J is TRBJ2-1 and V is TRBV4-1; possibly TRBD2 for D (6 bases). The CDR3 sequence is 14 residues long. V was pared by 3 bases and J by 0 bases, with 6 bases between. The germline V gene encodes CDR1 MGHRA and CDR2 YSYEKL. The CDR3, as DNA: TGCGCCAGCAGCCAGGAGGGCTCCTACAATGAGCAGTTCTTC. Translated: CASSQEGSYNEQFF.

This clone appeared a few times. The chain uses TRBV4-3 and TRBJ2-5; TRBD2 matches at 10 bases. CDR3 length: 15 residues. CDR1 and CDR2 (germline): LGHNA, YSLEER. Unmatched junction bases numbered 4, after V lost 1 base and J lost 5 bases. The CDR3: CASSQVRGLAETQYF. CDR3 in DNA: TGCGCCAGCAGCCAAGTGAGGGGACTAGCGGAGACCCAGTACTTC.

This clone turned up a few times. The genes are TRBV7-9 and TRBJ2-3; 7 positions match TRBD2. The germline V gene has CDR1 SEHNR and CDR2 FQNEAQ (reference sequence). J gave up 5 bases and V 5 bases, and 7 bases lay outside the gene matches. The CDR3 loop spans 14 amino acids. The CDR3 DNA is TGTGCCAGCAGCGCTAGCGGTGGTGTAGATACGCAGTATTTT. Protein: CASSASGGVDTQYF. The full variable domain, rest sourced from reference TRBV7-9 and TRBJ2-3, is DTGVSQNPRHKITKRGQNVTFRCDPISEHNRLYWYRQTLGQGPEFLTYFQNEAQLEKSRLLSDRFSAERPKGSFSTLEIQRTEQGDSAMYLCASSASGGVDTQYFGPGTRLTVL.

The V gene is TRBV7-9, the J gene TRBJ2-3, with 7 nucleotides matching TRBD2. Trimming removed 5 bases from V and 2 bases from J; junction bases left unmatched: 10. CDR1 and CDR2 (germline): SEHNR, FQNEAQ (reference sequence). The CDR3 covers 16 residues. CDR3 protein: CASSIRLADFTDTQYF. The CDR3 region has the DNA TGTGCCAGCAGCATCAGACTAGCAGACTTCACAGATACGCAGTATTTT.

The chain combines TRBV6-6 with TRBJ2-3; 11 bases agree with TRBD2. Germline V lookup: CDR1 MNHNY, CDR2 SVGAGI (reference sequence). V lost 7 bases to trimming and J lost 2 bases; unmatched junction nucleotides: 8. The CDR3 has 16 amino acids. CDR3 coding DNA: TGTGCCAGCACCCCGGGACTAGCGGAAACCACAGATACGCAGTATTTT. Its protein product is CASTPGLAETTDTQYF.

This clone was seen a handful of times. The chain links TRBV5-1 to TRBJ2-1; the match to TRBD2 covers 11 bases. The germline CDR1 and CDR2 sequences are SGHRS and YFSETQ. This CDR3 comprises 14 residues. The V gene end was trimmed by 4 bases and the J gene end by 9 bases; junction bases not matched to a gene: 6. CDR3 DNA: TGCGCCAGCAGCGCGGGGACTAGCGGTAGTGAGCAGTTCTTC. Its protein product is CASSAGTSGSEQFF.

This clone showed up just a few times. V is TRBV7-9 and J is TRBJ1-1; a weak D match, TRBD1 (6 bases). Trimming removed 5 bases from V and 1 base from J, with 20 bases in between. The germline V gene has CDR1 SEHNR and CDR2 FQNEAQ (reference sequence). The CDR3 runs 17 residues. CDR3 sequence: CASSHLLSETGNTEAFF. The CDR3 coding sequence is TGTGCCAGCAGCCACCTCCTTTCTGAGACAGGGAACACTGAAGCTTTCTTT.